This T cell receptor (beta chain) stems from a study of T cells in Graves' hyperthyroidism and ophthalmopathy. For the study at large: It was at initial diagnosis, before any treatment, that peripheral blood was collected.

Between the trimmed V and J ends, which lost 7 bases and 5 bases, there was a span of 12 bases. The CDR3 extends over 12 amino acids. Germline assignment: CDR1 MNHEY and CDR2 SVGEGT. The TCR beta CDR3 regions underwent amplification using RNA transcripts as the source. Initially, a first-round RT-PCR of the TCR CDR3 employed the HTBI primer set. TCRdb called the multiplex PCR reads again in MiXCR, with one record for every CDR3 protein. The sample carries a few hundred thousand distinct CDR3 sequences, roughly a sixth recorded once. In its sample, this clonotype was seen a few times. Newly diagnosed patients aged 18 to 65 had hyperthyroidism of under 2 months' duration.

The source of this sequence is a woman aged 50 to 60 with Graves' hyperthyroidism. V usage is TRBV6-2 or TRBV6-3 and J usage is TRBJ2-7; the D gene could be TRBD1 or TRBD2 (5 bases each). The sample consisted of blood. The CDR3 loop reads CASKFEGNEQYF. In nucleotides, the CDR3 is TGTGCCAGCAAGTTCGAGGGGAACGAGCAGTACTTC.